The next 10 T cell receptor beta chains were all read from a single sample in a study of cytomegalovirus exposure and HLA in healthy donors. Some clones are missing from TCRdb's copy, which holds only in-frame ones; the method was immunoSEQ multiplex PCR. Among fewer than 70,000 clones listed, 90% were seen once. Specimen: PBMCs. These receptors originate from a man aged 18 to 30 in good health and CMV-seronegative.

The chain joins TRBV28 to TRBJ2-5; 8 bases map to TRBD2. V was pared by 5 bases and J by 3 bases, with 17 bases of the junction left unmatched. The CDR3 runs 18 residues. Germline-derived CDR1 and CDR2 are MDHEN and SYDVKM. Here the CDR3 DNA reads TGTGCCAGCAGTACATACCCCGGGGGGGCTAGCGACAAAGAGACCCAGTACTTC. Translation: CASSTYPGGASDKETQYF.

V is TRBV12-5 and J is TRBJ2-3; 7 positions match TRBD2. J lost 0 bases, V lost 5 bases, and 11 bases had no gene match. The CDR3 has 17 amino acids. The V gene's germline CDR1 is LGHNT and CDR2 FRNRAP. The CDR3 nucleotides are TGTGCTAGTGGTACTATCGGGACTAACCCAAGCACAGATACGCAGTATTTT. This sequence encodes CASGTIGTNPSTDTQYF.

The rearrangement links TRBV5-5 to TRBJ1-3; D is perhaps TRBD1 (5 bases). The CDR3 extends over 17 amino acids. The V gene lost 3 bases and the J gene lost 2 bases, with 18 bases spanning the gap. Germline loops: CDR1 SGHKS, CDR2 YYEKEE (reference sequence). CDR3 in DNA: TGTGCCAGCAGCTCCCCGGGAGGGGAATTGGCTGGAAACACCATATATTTT. Translation gives CASSSPGGELAGNTIYF.

The chain is built from TRBV10-1 and TRBJ2-2; the match to TRBD2 covers 7 bases. V shed 8 bases, J shed 5 bases, and the junction held 8 bases outside the gene matches. The CDR3 spans 14 residues. Germline CDR1 reads WNHNN; CDR2 reads SYGVQD (reference sequence). The DNA of the CDR3 is TGCGCCAGCGGAGCACTAGCGCCGACCGGGGAGCTGTTTTTT. Amino acid sequence: CASGALAPTGELFF.

The rearrangement links TRBV27 to TRBJ2-4; 8 bases match TRBD1. Germline V CDR1 and CDR2: MNHEY, SMNVEV (reference sequence). The CDR3 consists of 14 residues. The J segment lost 7 bases and the V segment lost 0 bases, leaving 2 bases of the junction unmatched. CDR3 sequence: CASSLSGQANIQYF. The CDR3 coding sequence is TGTGCCAGCAGTTTATCGGGACAGGCGAACATTCAGTACTTC.

CDR3: CASSDQPGTGGTEAFF. The CDR3 bases are TGTGCCAGCAGTGATCAGCCGGGGACAGGGGGCACTGAAGCTTTCTTT. The chain uses TRBV6-1 and TRBJ1-1, with TRBD1 matching 11 bases. Per the germline V gene, CDR1 is MNHNS and CDR2 is SASEGT. J lost 4 bases, V lost 3 bases, and 7 bases had no gene match. The CDR3 runs 16 residues.

The chain uses TRBV5-1 and TRBJ2-4; 9 bases match TRBD1. V lost 0 bases to trimming and J lost 6 bases; unmatched junction nucleotides: 10. Germline CDR1 and CDR2: SGHRS and YFSETQ. This CDR3 region has 17 residues. The CDR3 DNA reads as TGCGCCAGCAGCTTGGGGCAAACAGGGGGCGCCGGAAACATTCAGTACTTC. Protein: CASSLGQTGGAGNIQYF.

V is TRBV30 and J is TRBJ2-7, with unresolved D. The V end was cut by 7 bases, the J end by 0 bases, with 16 bases between. The germline V gene encodes CDR1 GTSNPN and CDR2 SVGIG (reference sequence). This CDR3 has 14 residues. The CDR3 DNA sequence: TGTGCCTTCCTCCCGACTCGGAGCTCCTACGAGCAGTACTTC. Amino acids: CAFLPTRSSYEQYF.

Only one count was recorded for this clone. This rearrangement joins TRBV18 to TRBJ2-7; perhaps TRBD1 as D (6 bases). The V gene's germline CDR1 is KGHSH and CDR2 LQKENI. V lost 8 bases, J lost 6 bases, and 17 bases lay in between. CDR3 length: 13 amino acids. CDR3 protein: CASHPRGTGEQYF. The DNA for the CDR3 is TGTGCCAGCCACCCCAGGGGAACGGGCGAGCAGTACTTC.

The chain recombines TRBV28 with TRBJ2-1; TRBD1 matches at 9 bases. V was clipped by 3 bases and J by 6 bases; unmatched bases: 3. This CDR3 is 14 amino acids long. Germline-derived CDR1 and CDR2 are MDHEN and SYDVKM. The CDR3 sequence is CASSFGTGTNEQFF. In DNA, the CDR3 is TGTGCCAGCAGTTTCGGGACAGGGACCAATGAGCAGTTCTTC.